These 10 T cell receptor beta chains share one sample of origin, sequenced in a study of CD8+ T cells in alopecia areata. Isolated RNA was reverse transcribed into cDNA used as the sequencing template. Sequencing was performed with immunoSEQ multiplex PCR; in TCRdb, only in-frame clones are kept and a portion is missing. This repertoire lists around 290,000 clones without singletons; 1.2% sits in the top ten. A panel of CD4, CD8alpha, NKG2D, NKG2ACE and other markers served to sort pooled cutaneous lymph node cells. The sequenced sample consisted of CD4+ T cells sorted from a lymph node. These receptors all come from a C3H/HeJ mouse with alopecia areata. The MHC haplotype of the strain is H2-k.

Points on this clone: Gene and germline names: mouse. The read halts 4 residues ahead of the CDR3 end, with the missing end drawn from the germline J gene. The chain joins TRBV5 to TRBJ1-1, with D possibly matching TRBD1 (5 bases). The CDR3 totals 12 residues. CDR1 LGHNA and CDR2 YNLKQL come from the germline V gene (reference sequence). Incomplete CDR3 DNA: TGTGCCAGCAGCCAAGACAGGGCA. It yields the protein CASSQDRA. The whole CDR3 region reads CASSQDRAEVFF.

This clone came up a few times. Genes and germline come from the mouse. Sequencing ends 4 residues short of the CDR3 end; the germline J gene provides the rest. The chain joins TRBV13-1 to TRBJ2-2; D unclear. The V gene's germline CDR1 is NSHNY and CDR2 SYGAGN. The V gene lost 0 bases and the J gene lost 0 bases, with 9 bases spanning the gap. There are 16 residues in the CDR3. The CDR3 DNA, read in part, is TGTGCCAGCAGTGATGCAACAACCACAAACACCGGG. Translation: CASSDATTTNTG. The complete CDR3 protein is CASSDATTTNTGQLYF.

About this clone: Gene names are mouse gene names. Read coverage stops 4 residues before the CDR3 terminus; the germline J gene supplies the remainder. The V call is TRBV13-2, the J call TRBJ1-2; no clear D gene. V lost 2 bases, J lost 1 base, and 6 bases lay in between. This CDR3 has 13 amino acids. Germline-derived CDR1 and CDR2 are NNHNN and SYGAGS (reference sequence). The CDR3: CASGERVNSDYTF. The covered CDR3 bases are TGTGCCAGCGGTGAGAGGGTAAACTCC.

With respect to this clone: Each gene name is a mouse one. The read ends 4 residues shy of where the CDR3 ends; the end is completed using the germline J gene. J is TRBJ2-7 and V is TRBV13-1, with 9 bases identical to TRBD2. The CDR3 sequence is 15 residues long. The ends lost 5 bases at V and 0 bases at J; junction bases unmatched: 6. Germline CDR1 and CDR2: NSHNY and SYGAGN. CDR3 sequence reads: CASSSGGDSSYEQYF. The CDR3 DNA, read in part, is TGTGCCAGCAGCTCTGGGGGGGATAGCTCCTAT.

As for this clone: Gene names refer to mouse genes. The read terminates 4 residues before the CDR3 end, so the remaining end is supplied by the germline J gene. The rearrangement joins TRBV5 to TRBJ2-5, with TRBD2 matching 9 bases. The CDR3 covers 15 residues. The germline gives CDR1 LGHNA, CDR2 YNLKQL (reference sequence). J gave up 3 bases and V 2 bases, and 3 bases lay outside the gene matches. CDR3: CASSQKLGGQDTQYF. CDR3 bases read: TGTGCCAGCAGCCAAAAACTGGGGGGTCAAGAC.

Points on this clone: The germline and genes are mouse ones. The observed sequence ends 4 residues before the CDR3 terminus, with the missing tail filled in from the germline J gene. V and J are TRBV5 and TRBJ1-2, with D maybe TRBD1 (5 bases). CDR3 length: 15 residues. Germline-derived CDR1 and CDR2 are LGHNA and YNLKQL (reference sequence). The ends were cut back, 0 bases at V and 0 bases at J, with 8 bases in the middle. The CDR3 protein is CASSQDGGSNSDYTF. The sequenced CDR3 bases are TGTGCCAGCAGCCAAGATGGGGGTTCAAACTCC.

There are a few counts of this clone. All gene names here are mouse names. The read halts 4 residues ahead of the CDR3 end, with the missing end drawn from the germline J gene. This chain connects TRBV19 to TRBJ2-1; 9 bases fit TRBD1. CDR3 length: 15 amino acids. Germline trimming cut 3 bases from V and 6 bases from J; bases unmatched to any gene: 7. Germline CDR1 is FNHDT and CDR2 is SITEND (reference sequence). Partial CDR3 DNA: TGTGCCAGCAGTAACAACAGGGGGCTTGGTGCT. It specifies CASSNNRGLGA. The CDR3 in full is CASSNNRGLGAEQFF.

As regards this clone: All gene names here are mouse names. The read falls 4 residues short of the CDR3 end, and the missing part is taken from the germline J gene. The V and J genes are TRBV1 and TRBJ1-1; weak D call: TRBD1 (6 bases). Germline lookup yields CDR1 NSQYPW and CDR2 LRSPGD (reference sequence). Between the trimmed V and J ends, which lost 6 bases and 0 bases, there was a span of 11 bases. This CDR3 spans 14 amino acids. The covered CDR3 bases are TGCACCTGCAGCCCCGGGACACCAAACACA. Protein: CTCSPGTPNT. The full CDR3 reads CTCSPGTPNTEVFF.

This clone has more than one count but fewer than ten. Each gene name is a mouse one. The CDR3 end lies 4 residues beyond the end of the read and is filled in from the germline J gene. Different DNA sequences within this sample yield the same CDR3. The rearrangement links TRBV5 to TRBJ2-3; maybe TRBD2 (6 bases). Germline V gene data show CDR1 as LGHNA and CDR2 as YNLKQL (reference sequence). The CDR3 is made up of 15 amino acids. Deletions cut 1 base from V and 0 bases from J, with 8 bases between. CDR3 loop: CASSQAGTSAETLYF. The DNA read from the CDR3 is TGTGCCAGCAGCCAAGCAGGGACTAGTGCAGAA.

A remark on this clone: Each gene name is a mouse one. The CDR3 extends 4 residues past the end of the read, so its final part is completed from the germline J gene. V usage is TRBV1 and J usage is TRBJ1-1; tentative D call: TRBD1 (6 bases). Germline CDR1 and CDR2: NSQYPW and LRSPGD (reference sequence). The CDR3 is made up of 13 amino acids. V lost 7 bases and J 1 base, leaving 10 bases between the germline ends. The CDR3 bases that were read are TGCACCTGCACAGGACAGAAAAACACA. Translating gives CTCTGQKNT. The CDR3 as a whole reads CTCTGQKNTEVFF.